This T cell receptor beta chain derives from a study of OX40 agonist ivuxolimab in advanced cancers. Overall study context: As their treatment, patients were administered ivuxolimab, an agonistic anti-OX40 (CD134) antibody. Study results and limitations: The 0.1-3.0 mg/kg partial responders had among the lowest clonal expansion.

Only in-frame clones appear in the TCRdb table, and some are missing; sequencing was by immunoSEQ multiplex PCR. The table lists 50,000 or so clones, 65% to 85% of them singletons. Details on this clone: Its target is not known.

Germline CDR1 SGHTA, CDR2 FQGTGA. The CDR3 runs to 13 residues. V lost 2 bases and J lost 5, with 7 bases in between. The sequence came from an adult with an advanced solid tumor such as melanoma, head and neck, liver or kidney cancer. The chain recombines TRBV7-3 with TRBJ2-1; D remains unclear. Sequencing used CD4+ or CD8+ T cells sorted from blood, obtained in a trial of the OX40 agonist ivuxolimab. The CDR3 DNA is TGTGCCAGCAGCTTAGCCGGTAACAATGAGCAGTTCTTC. Its protein is CASSLAGNNEQFF.